The clone carrying this T cell receptor (beta chain) appeared many times. The antigen remains undetermined. The source of the sample is a study of T cells in Graves' hyperthyroidism and ophthalmopathy. Germline V gives CDR1 SQVTM, CDR2 ANQGSEA. The CDR3 spans 14 residues. V was clipped by 6 bases and J by 4 bases, with 18 bases between them. Amplified TCR beta CDR3 regions came from RNA transcripts. TCR CDR3 underwent first-round RT-PCR with the HTBI primer set. TCRdb recomputed calls from the multiplex PCR reads with MiXCR, one row per CDR3 protein. The sample yields about 480,000 distinct CDR3 sequences, 14% seen once. Study-wide findings and caveats: In the blood, most expanded thyroid clonotypes above 0.001 appeared as well.

This chain joins TRBV29-1 and TRBJ2-5, with a possible D match to TRBD1 (6 bases). The source material was blood. This clonotype was obtained from a woman aged 18-35 years with Graves' hyperthyroidism. CDR3 nucleotide sequence: TGCAGCGTCGCCTACACCGGGACACCAGAGACCCAGTACTTC. This gives the protein CSVAYTGTPETQYF.